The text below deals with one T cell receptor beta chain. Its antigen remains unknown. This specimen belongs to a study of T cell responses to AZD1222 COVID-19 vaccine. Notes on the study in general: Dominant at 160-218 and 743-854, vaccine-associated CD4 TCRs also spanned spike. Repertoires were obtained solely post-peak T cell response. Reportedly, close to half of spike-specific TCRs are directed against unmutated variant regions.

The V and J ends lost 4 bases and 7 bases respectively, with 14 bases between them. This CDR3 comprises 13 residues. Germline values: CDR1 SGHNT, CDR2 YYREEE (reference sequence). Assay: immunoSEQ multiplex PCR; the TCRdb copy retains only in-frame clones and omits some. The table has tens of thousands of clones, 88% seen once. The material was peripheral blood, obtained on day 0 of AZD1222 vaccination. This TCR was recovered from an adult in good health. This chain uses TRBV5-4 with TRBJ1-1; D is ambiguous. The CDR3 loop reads CASSPHVSGEAFF. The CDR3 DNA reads TGTGCCAGCAGCCCCCATGTCTCTGGTGAAGCTTTCTTT.